The present T cell receptor beta chain was sequenced within a study of T-cell memory formation after mild COVID-19. Study-level results: Cross-reactive memory appears to have joined, as suggested by some responding clones showing up in pre-infection memory. Among CD4+ contracting clones, most were CM and EM, and CD8+ ones EMRA.

CDR1 and CDR2 (germline): LNHNV, YYDKDF (reference sequence). The CDR3 length is 11 residues. V was shortened by 8 bases and J by 9 bases, with 13 bases between the two germline ends. Researchers used 5'RACE with constant-segment primers to make TCR alpha and TCR beta cDNA libraries that carry sample barcodes and UMIs. From the 5' RACE reads, TCRdb called clonotypes with MiXCR, one entry per CDR3 protein. This sample has 350,000 to 550,000 distinct CDR3 sequences; 15% to 20% occur once, and the top ten carry roughly 21%. As to this clonotype: Its antigen is unknown.

This sequence originates from a man between 18 and 35 years old who had mild COVID-19 (a few samples of this study predate the infection). Cell type and time point are not known. The sample taken for sequencing was PBMCs or a T cell subset sorted from them (not recorded which). The chain is built from TRBV15 and TRBJ1-2; TRBD1 is a possible D gene (5 bases). CDR3 coding DNA: TGTGCCACCTGGCAGGGTGGAAGCTACACCTTC. The encoded protein is CATWQGGSYTF.